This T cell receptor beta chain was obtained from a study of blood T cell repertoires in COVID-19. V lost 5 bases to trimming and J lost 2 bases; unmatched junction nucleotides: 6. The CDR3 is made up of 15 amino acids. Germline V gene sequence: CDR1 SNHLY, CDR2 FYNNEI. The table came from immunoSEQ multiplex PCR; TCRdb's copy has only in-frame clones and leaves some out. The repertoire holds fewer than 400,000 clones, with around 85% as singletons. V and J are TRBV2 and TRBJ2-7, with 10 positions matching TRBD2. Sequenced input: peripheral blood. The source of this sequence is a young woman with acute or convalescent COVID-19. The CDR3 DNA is TGTGCCAGCAGTTTACTAGCGGGGTCCACCTACGAGCAGTACTTC. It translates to CASSLLAGSTYEQYF.